One and the same sample provided the 26 T cell receptor beta chains below, sequenced in a study of cytomegalovirus exposure and HLA in healthy donors. Primers included in the PCR were 60 Vbeta and 13 Jbeta primers. Sequenced by immunoSEQ multiplex PCR; TCRdb stores in-frame clones only, minus some. The table has more than 85,000 clones, approximately 63% seen once; the top ten hold around 6.5%. The sample taken for sequencing was PBMCs. The receptor source for this set is a woman in her 30s in good health and CMV-seronegative.

This chain joins TRBV11-2 and TRBJ2-1; 8 bases are a match to TRBD1. Germline V gene sequence: CDR1 SGHAT, CDR2 FQNNGV. The CDR3 is 14 amino acids. Trimming took 1 base from V and 7 from J; bases not matched to a gene: 3. CDR3 nucleotides: TGTGCCAGCAGCTTAGGAACAGGGGGTAATGAGCAGTTCTTC. This sequence encodes CASSLGTGGNEQFF.

The V and J genes are TRBV11-3 and TRBJ2-3; 7 nucleotides match TRBD2. The V gene end was trimmed by 1 base and the J gene end by 6 bases; junction bases not matched to a gene: 7. Germline V gives CDR1 SGHNT, CDR2 YENEEA. The CDR3 length is 15 residues. The DNA of the CDR3 is TGTGCCAGCAGCTTAGCTAGCGGAATTACGGATACGCAGTATTTT. Translation gives CASSLASGITDTQYF.

This clone occurred a few times. The chain uses TRBV28 and TRBJ1-2, with D maybe TRBD1 (5 bases). This CDR3 spans 17 amino acids. Trimming shortened V by 5 bases and J by 7 bases, and 26 bases separated the two germline ends. Germline values: CDR1 MDHEN, CDR2 SYDVKM. The CDR3 DNA follows: TGTGCCAGCAGTCAGGCCAGGGCCAGTAGTTTCCTATCTGGCTACACCTTC. Residues: CASSQARASSFLSGYTF.

This chain connects TRBV14 to TRBJ2-7, with a weak D call TRBD2 (5 bases). Trimming removed 0 bases at V and 5 bases at J, with 20 bases between. This CDR3 comprises 17 residues. Germline CDR1 reads SGHDN; CDR2 reads FVKESK. The CDR3 loop is CASSQDFRPGLGHEQYF. CDR3 coding DNA: TGTGCCAGCAGCCAAGACTTTCGGCCCGGACTTGGGCACGAGCAGTACTTC.

In its sample, this clone was seen a few times. The J gene is TRBJ1-5, the V gene TRBV28; 8 bases agree with TRBD1. The CDR3 is 16 amino acids. Germline V CDR1 and CDR2: MDHEN, SYDVKM. V lost 10 bases to trimming and J lost 3 bases; unmatched junction nucleotides: 14. In DNA form, the CDR3 reads TGTGCCACCACAAGCTCGCAGGGGGCGGACAATCAGCCCCAGCATTTT. Its protein product is CATTSSQGADNQPQHF.

Concerning this clone: This same CDR3 is encoded by further DNA sequences in the sample. V is TRBV28 and J is TRBJ1-5; 7 nucleotides match TRBD1. Losses at the gene ends were 4 bases for V and 2 bases for J; bases not matched to a gene: 2. This CDR3 is built from 14 residues. CDR1 and CDR2 from the germline V gene are MDHEN and SYDVKM. The CDR3 sequence: CASSSGQGNQPQHF. The CDR3 DNA is TGTGCCAGCAGTTCCGGACAGGGCAATCAGCCCCAGCATTTT.

This clone was counted a few times. A much more abundant neighbour one base away suggests this may be a read error. The rearrangement joins TRBV7-8 to TRBJ1-1, with a possible D match to TRBD1 (5 bases). CDR1 SGHVS and CDR2 FQNEAQ come from the germline V gene. Trimming took 5 bases from V and 2 from J, leaving 9 bases between them. This CDR3 is 13 amino acids long. The CDR3 here is CASSPQGNTEAFF. CDR3 bases: TGTGCCAGCAGCCCCCAGGGTAACACTGAAGCTTTCTTT.

The chain recombines TRBV6-5 with TRBJ1-1, with TRBD1 matching 9 bases. Germline V gene data show CDR1 as MNHEY and CDR2 as SVGAGI. The V segment lost 6 bases and the J segment 10 bases; nucleotides outside the gene matches: 9. This CDR3 has 13 residues. The CDR3 coding sequence is TGTGCCAGCAGCGAACAGGGGGCGCAGGTAGCTTTCTTT. Its translation is CASSEQGAQVAFF.

This clone was seen a handful of times. This chain connects TRBV27 to TRBJ1-5; D perhaps matches TRBD1 (6 bases). Deletions cut 4 bases from V and 7 bases from J, with 11 bases between. The CDR3 contains 13 residues. Germline lookup yields CDR1 MNHEY and CDR2 SMNVEV (reference sequence). The CDR3 loop reads CASSYREQQPQHF. The CDR3 coding sequence is TGTGCCAGCAGTTACAGGGAGCAACAGCCCCAGCATTTT.

The chain is built from TRBV12-5 and TRBJ1-2; 7 bases match TRBD1. Germline V gives CDR1 LGHNT, CDR2 FRNRAP. With V trimmed by 5 bases and J by 4 bases, 10 bases remained unmatched. CDR3 length equals 15 residues. As DNA, the CDR3 is TGTGCTAGTGGTCCGAGGGGGCTACCATTCTATGGCTACACCTTC. It codes for CASGPRGLPFYGYTF.

The chain uses TRBV6-1 and TRBJ2-7; possible D gene TRBD2, 6 bases. Trimming removed 2 bases at V and 2 bases at J, with 10 bases between. CDR1 and CDR2 (germline): MNHNS, SASEGT. The CDR3 has 14 residues. CDR3 sequence (DNA): TGTGCCAGCAGTGAAAGGCGGGATCCCTACGAGCAGTACTTC. Residues: CASSERRDPYEQYF.

The V and J genes are TRBV30 and TRBJ2-7, with 9 bases identical to TRBD2. The ends lost 4 bases at V and 0 bases at J; junction bases unmatched: 1. Germline CDR1 is GTSNPN and CDR2 is SVGIG (reference sequence). This CDR3 has 13 amino acids. The CDR3 DNA reads TGTGCCTGGACTAGCGGGAACTCCTACGAGCAGTACTTC. Translating it yields CAWTSGNSYEQYF. Drawing the rest from reference TRBV30 and TRBJ2-7, the complete variable domain is SQTIHQWPATLVQPVGSPLSLECTVEGTSNPNLYWYRQAAGRGLQLLFYSVGIGQISSEVPQNLSASRPQDRQFILSSKKLLLSDSGFYLCAWTSGNSYEQYFGPGTRLTVT.

The chain carries TRBV11-1 and TRBJ2-7, with D maybe TRBD1 (6 bases). Germline V gene lookup returns CDR1 SGHAT and CDR2 FQDESV (reference sequence). There are 15 residues in the CDR3. Trimming shortened V by 5 bases and J by 7 bases, and 21 bases separated the two germline ends. CDR3 loop: CASSNRRGLIWEQYF. For the CDR3, the DNA is TGTGCCAGCAGCAACCGAAGGGGGTTGATATGGGAGCAGTACTTC. Full variable domain (outside the CDR3, taken from reference TRBV11-1 and TRBJ2-7): EAEVAQSPRYKITEKSQAVAFWCDPISGHATLYWYRQILGQGPELLVQFQDESVVDDSQLPKDRFSAERLKGVDSTLKIQPAELGDSAMYLCASSNRRGLIWEQYFGPGTRLTVT.

Here the CDR3 DNA reads TGTGCCAGCAGCCCGGGACAGGGCTATGGCTACACCTTC. This sequence encodes CASSPGQGYGYTF. The chain joins TRBV25-1 to TRBJ1-2; 9 positions agree with TRBD1. CDR3 length equals 13 residues. V shed 6 bases and J 4 bases; nucleotides not matched to a gene: 3. Germline V lookup: CDR1 MGHDK, CDR2 SYGVNS.

The V call is TRBV28, the J call TRBJ2-7; 8 nucleotides match TRBD1. CDR3 length: 14 amino acids. V dropped 6 bases and J dropped 2; count of bases not matched to a gene: 6. Looked up from germline, CDR1 is MDHEN and CDR2 is SYDVKM. CDR3: CASRSGTGPYEQYF. The CDR3 DNA reads TGTGCCAGCAGATCCGGGACAGGTCCCTACGAGCAGTACTTC.

V usage is TRBV14 and J usage is TRBJ2-3; D not resolved. The CDR3 consists of 11 residues. V lost 5 bases, J lost 5 bases, and 5 bases lay in between. From germline, CDR1 is SGHDN and CDR2 FVKESK. The CDR3 DNA follows: TGTGCCAGCAGCATCGGAGATACGCAGTATTTT. Translation gives CASSIGDTQYF.

The V and J genes are TRBV29-1 and TRBJ2-3; TRBD2 matches 7 bases. The CDR3 loop spans 14 amino acids. J lost 6 bases, V lost 7 bases, and 13 bases had no gene match. CDR1 is SQVTM and CDR2 is ANQGSEA in the germline V gene. CDR3 sequence: CSANTVGLPDTQYF. CDR3 DNA sequence: TGCAGCGCCAACACAGTGGGACTACCGGATACGCAGTATTTT.

The genes are TRBV5-8 and TRBJ1-1, with D unresolved. Germline CDR1 is SGHTS and CDR2 is YDEGEE. V shed 1 base and J shed 4 bases, with 8 bases lying between them. This CDR3 has 13 amino acids. DNA for the CDR3: TGTGCCAGCAGCTTGTTGGTGGCCACTGAAGCTTTCTTT. It specifies CASSLLVATEAFF.

The genes are TRBV28 and TRBJ2-7; 11 bases agree with TRBD2. The V and J ends lost 7 bases and 4 bases, in that order; junction bases with no gene match: 12. Germline lookup yields CDR1 MDHEN and CDR2 SYDVKM. The CDR3 sequence is 16 residues long. As DNA, the CDR3 is TGTGCCAGCAAAACTAGCGGGAGCAAGGGACTTTACGAGCAGTACTTC. Translating it yields CASKTSGSKGLYEQYF.

The V call is TRBV5-1, the J call TRBJ1-4; 9 bases line up with TRBD1. The CDR3 is made up of 15 amino acids. Germline loops: CDR1 SGHRS, CDR2 YFSETQ. J was trimmed by 6 bases and V by 4 bases; bases with no gene match: 7. DNA for the CDR3: TGCGCCAGCAGCGGACTGGGACAGGGATATGAAAAACTGTTTTTT. Its protein is CASSGLGQGYEKLFF.

This clone was seen a few times. This chain joins TRBV23-1 and TRBJ1-1; a weak D match, TRBD1 (6 bases). TRBV23-1 is an ORF, with its function uncertain. This CDR3 is built from 18 residues. V was clipped by 2 bases and J by 3 bases, with 22 bases between them. For the CDR3, the DNA is TGCGCCAGCAGTCAACCCCACTGTAGTACAGGGAGTTACACTGAAGCTTTCTTT. Protein product: CASSQPHCSTGSYTEAFF.

The sample holds a few counts of this clone. The chain is built from TRBV5-1 and TRBJ1-2, with 8 bases that match TRBD1. V lost 3 bases, J lost 6 bases, and 4 bases stayed unmatched. Germline loops: CDR1 SGHRS, CDR2 YFSETQ. CDR3 size: 13 residues. CDR3 protein: CASSWPQGDGYTF. Written as DNA, the CDR3 is TGCGCCAGCAGCTGGCCACAGGGGGATGGCTACACCTTC.

V and J are TRBV28 and TRBJ2-4; TRBD2 matches 8 bases. In germline, CDR1 is MDHEN, CDR2 SYDVKM. The CDR3 consists of 15 residues. Trimming took 6 bases from V and 1 from J; bases not matched to a gene: 5. The chain's CDR3 is CASSRSGAAKNIQYF. The CDR3 DNA reads TGTGCCAGCAGCCGTAGCGGGGCTGCCAAAAACATTCAGTACTTC. Drawing the rest from reference TRBV28 and TRBJ2-4, the complete variable domain is DVKVTQSSRYLVKRTGEKVFLECVQDMDHENMFWYRQDPGLGLRLIYFSYDVKMKEKGDIPEGYSVSREKKERFSLILESASTNQTSMYLCASSRSGAAKNIQYFGAGTRLSVL.

The chain links TRBV5-1 to TRBJ2-7, with a possible D match to TRBD2 (5 bases). The germline gives CDR1 SGHRS, CDR2 YFSETQ. The CDR3 contains 15 residues. Trimming pared 5 bases from V and 0 bases from J, leaving 15 bases between. DNA for the CDR3: TGCGCCAGCAGGCCTGCAGGACTCCGCTCCTACGAGCAGTACTTC. Protein sequence: CASRPAGLRSYEQYF.

The chain has TRBV28 and TRBJ2-7, with D maybe TRBD2 (6 bases). The length of the CDR3 is 16 residues. CDR1 and CDR2 (germline): MDHEN, SYDVKM. The germline V and J ends were trimmed by 3 bases and 2 bases, with 17 bases remaining between them. The CDR3 loop is CASSFISASVTYEQYF. The CDR3 nucleotides read TGTGCCAGCAGTTTCATATCGGCTAGCGTCACCTACGAGCAGTACTTC.

This chain connects TRBV14 to TRBJ1-1; 9 nucleotides match TRBD1. There are 15 residues in the CDR3. The germline CDR1 and CDR2 sequences are SGHDN and FVKESK. The V segment lost 4 bases and the J segment 1 base; nucleotides outside the gene matches: 4. CDR3 protein: CASSPQTGGNTEAFF. In nucleotides, the CDR3 is TGTGCCAGCAGCCCCCAGACAGGGGGGAACACTGAAGCTTTCTTT.